The clone carrying this T cell receptor (beta chain) was observed a handful of times. Its antigen is currently unknown. At one of its ends the junction is not consistent with the germline gene, which may arise from a read error. The library protocol tagged each TCR cDNA with a unique molecular identifier. TCRdb called the 5' RACE reads again in MiXCR, with one record for every CDR3 protein. Of about 45,000 distinct CDR3 sequences detected, about an eighth appear once; the ten largest clones hold about 60%. The source of the sample is a study of spatial heterogeneity in lung cancer. Study details: More beta-chain than alpha-chain sequences were consistently detected.

Indicated time point: sample taken at primary tumor resection. Sequencing of whole RNA from tumor, nontumor lung or frozen PBMC involved no sorting. The donor population consisted of approximately 70 patients with untreated, early-stage non-small cell lung cancer. Study outcomes and limitations: Whereas they appeared in blood less at follow-up, ubiquitous expanded tumor TCRs appeared there more at resection.

This CDR3 spans 15 amino acids. Germline CDR1 is SNHLY and CDR2 is FYNNEI. This TCR derives from a male donor with early-stage non-small cell lung cancer. The rearrangement joins TRBV2 to TRBJ2-3; TRBD2 matches at 13 bases. The source was PBMCs, collected at surgery. The CDR3 loop reads CASREGLAGADTQYF. CDR3 nucleotides: TGTGCCAGCAGGGAAGGACTAGCGGGAGCTGATACGCAGTATTTT.